These 6 T cell receptor beta chains were all obtained from the same sample, sequenced in a study of T-cell reconstitution after alpha-beta-depleted transplantation in children. Unique molecular identifiers were used in preparing the TCRbeta library. TCRdb passed the PCR reads through MiXCR, listing each CDR3 protein once. The repertoire holds fewer than 550,000 distinct CDR3 sequences, 11% seen once, with around 13% in the top ten. The specimen was PBMCs, mostly from graft donor cells, collected 180 days after TCRalphabeta/CD19-depleted stem cell transplant. Source of these receptors: a female patient aged 2-15 years who had a stem cell transplant for aplastic anemia, so the T cells may come from the graft donor.

In this sample, this clonotype turned up a few times. V and J are TRBV10-3 and TRBJ1-1; no definite D call. The CDR3 is 16 residues long. CDR1 and CDR2 (germline): ENHRY, SYGVKD. Trimming took off 2 bases at V and 4 bases at J, with 17 bases between the two ends. This chain's CDR3 is CAISEPARPEGTEAFF. In DNA form, the CDR3 reads TGTGCCATCAGTGAGCCGGCCCGGCCCGAAGGCACTGAAGCTTTCTTT.

This clonotype came up a few times. CDR3 sequence (DNA): TGCGCCAGCAGCCCTCCGACAGGGTTAAGCTCTGGGGCCAACGTCCTGACTTTC. Its translation is CASSPPTGLSSGANVLTF. The chain combines TRBV5-1 with TRBJ2-6, with 7 positions matching TRBD1. The V segment lost 4 bases and the J segment 0 bases; nucleotides outside the gene matches: 10. The germline gives CDR1 SGHRS, CDR2 YFSETQ. The CDR3 is 18 amino acids.

Only a few counts were recorded for this clonotype. The chain carries TRBV28 and TRBJ1-2; 8 bases agree with TRBD1. Germline CDR1 is MDHEN and CDR2 is SYDVKM. V trimming: 3 bases; J trimming: 6 bases; junction bases outside the gene matches: 9. The CDR3 sequence is 15 residues long. The CDR3 reads CASSFHATGDHGYTF. CDR3 DNA: TGTGCCAGCAGTTTTCATGCGACAGGGGACCATGGCTACACCTTC.

CDR3 nucleotide sequence: TGTGCCAGCCGCGGGACACCCGGCACTGAAGCTTTCTTT. Its protein product is CASRGTPGTEAFF. J is TRBJ1-1 and V is TRBV12-3 or TRBV12-4, with D possibly matching TRBD1 (6 bases). The CDR3 totals 13 residues. With 8 bases removed from V and 4 bases from J, the gap between germline ends came to 14 bases.

The V gene is TRBV15, the J gene TRBJ1-2; TRBD1 matches at 7 bases. V gave up 9 bases and J gave up 8 bases; unmatched junction bases: 18. CDR1 and CDR2 from the germline V gene are LNHNV and YYDKDF (reference sequence). The CDR3 length is 15 residues. CDR3 in amino acids: CATRRGQDQMGGYTF. For the CDR3, the DNA is TGTGCCACTAGGAGAGGACAGGATCAAATGGGCGGCTACACCTTC.

The CDR3: CATSDSSRGAGPNTGELFF. Written as DNA, the CDR3 is TGTGCCACCAGTGATTCGTCCCGGGGGGCAGGTCCGAACACCGGGGAGCTGTTTTTT. The genes are TRBV24-1 and TRBJ2-2; possibly TRBD2 for D (7 bases). V lost 2 bases and J lost 0, with 18 bases in between. The CDR3 sequence is 19 residues long. Germline V gene lookup returns CDR1 KGHDR and CDR2 SFDVKD.